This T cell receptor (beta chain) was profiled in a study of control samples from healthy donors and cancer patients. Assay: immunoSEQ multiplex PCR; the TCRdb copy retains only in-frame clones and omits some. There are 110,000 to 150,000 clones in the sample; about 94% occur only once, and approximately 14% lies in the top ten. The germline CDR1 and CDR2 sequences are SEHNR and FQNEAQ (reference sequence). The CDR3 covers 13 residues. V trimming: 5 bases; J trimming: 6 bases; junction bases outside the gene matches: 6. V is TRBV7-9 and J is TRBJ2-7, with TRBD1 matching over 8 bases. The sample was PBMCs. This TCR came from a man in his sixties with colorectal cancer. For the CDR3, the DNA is TGTGCCAGCAGCGCACGGACAGGGCGCGAGCAGTACTTC. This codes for CASSARTGREQYF. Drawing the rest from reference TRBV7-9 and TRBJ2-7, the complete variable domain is DTGVSQNPRHKITKRGQNVTFRCDPISEHNRLYWYRQTLGQGPEFLTYFQNEAQLEKSRLLSDRFSAERPKGSFSTLEIQRTEQGDSAMYLCASSARTGREQYFGPGTRLTVT.